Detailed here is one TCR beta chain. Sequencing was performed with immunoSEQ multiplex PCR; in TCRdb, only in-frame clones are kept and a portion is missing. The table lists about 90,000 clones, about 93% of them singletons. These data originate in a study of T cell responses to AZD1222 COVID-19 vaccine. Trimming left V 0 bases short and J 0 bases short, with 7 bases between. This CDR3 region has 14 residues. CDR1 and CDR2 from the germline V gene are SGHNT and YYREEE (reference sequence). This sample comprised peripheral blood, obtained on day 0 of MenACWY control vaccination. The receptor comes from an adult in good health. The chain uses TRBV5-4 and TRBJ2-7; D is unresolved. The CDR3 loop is CASSLEVSSYEQYF. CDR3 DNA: TGTGCCAGCAGCTTGGAAGTCAGCTCCTACGAGCAGTACTTC.